Listed here are 29 T cell receptor beta chains from one sample, sequenced in a study of T cell repertoires in cytomegalovirus infection. MiXCR, applied by TCRdb to the reads, yields one record per CDR3 protein. Among hundreds of thousands of distinct CDR3 sequences listed, approximately 32% were seen once. Material: PBMCs. These receptors were taken from a human donor in good health (CMV status not recorded). Some clones in this sample may be carry-over from other donors' samples.

The chain uses TRBV19 and TRBJ1-1; 7 bases line up with TRBD1. The CDR3 sequence is 15 residues long. The germline V gene encodes CDR1 LNHDA and CDR2 SQIVND (reference sequence). V trimming: 1 base; J trimming: 1 base; junction bases outside the gene matches: 3. The CDR3 reads CASSIVGTANTEAFF. CDR3 nucleotides: TGTGCCAGTAGTATAGTCGGGACAGCGAACACTGAAGCTTTCTTT. Full variable domain (missing parts from reference TRBV19 and TRBJ1-1): DGGITQSPKYLFRKEGQNVTLSCEQNLNHDAMYWYRQDPGQGLRLIYYSQIVNDFQKGDIAEGYSVSREKKESFPLTVTSAQKNPTAFYLCASSIVGTANTEAFFGQGTRLTVV.

This clonotype was counted between two and nine times. This chain uses TRBV7-9 with TRBJ1-3; possible D gene TRBD1, 5 bases. CDR3 length: 16 residues. Trimming shortened V by 3 bases and J by 0 bases, and 12 bases separated the two germline ends. Germline assignment: CDR1 SEHNR and CDR2 FQNEAQ (reference sequence). The CDR3 nucleotides read TGTGCCAGCAGCTTGAGACAGACTAACTCTGGAAACACCATATATTTT. Residues: CASSLRQTNSGNTIYF.

About this clonotype: A much larger clone lies a single base off, so this may be a read error. The conserved closing phenylalanine or tryptophan is absent in this CDR3, likely reflecting a read error. The chain is built from TRBV11-2 and TRBJ1-1; a weak D match, TRBD1 (5 bases). V lost 0 bases and J lost 4, with 6 bases in between. This CDR3 contains 13 residues. The germline CDR1 and CDR2 sequences are SGHAT and FQNNGV. CDR3 sequence: CASSLERGTEAFL. The DNA for the CDR3 is TGTGCCAGCAGCTTAGAGAGGGGCACTGAAGCTTTCTTG.

This chain uses TRBV29-1 with TRBJ2-3, with D possibly being TRBD2 (7 bases). Germline V gene lookup returns CDR1 SQVTM and CDR2 ANQGSEA. The germline V and J ends were trimmed by 6 bases and 6 bases, with 10 bases remaining between them. The CDR3 has 11 residues. CDR3 DNA sequence: TGCAGCGTGGAGGGGGGGGATACGCAGTATTTT. Its translation is CSVEGGDTQYF.

This clonotype was found a few times. The chain uses TRBV5-5 and TRBJ2-2, with a tentative D call TRBD1 (6 bases). Trimming left V 0 bases short and J 1 base short, with 13 bases between. This CDR3 spans 17 amino acids. Germline CDR1 is SGHKS and CDR2 is YYEKEE (reference sequence). DNA for the CDR3: TGTGCCAGCAGCTTGGCCGGGGCAGGGGTGAACACCGGGGAGCTGTTTTTT. Protein product: CASSLAGAGVNTGELFF.

This clonotype was seen a few times. This chain connects TRBV4-2 to TRBJ1-2, with D possibly matching TRBD1 (6 bases). The length of the CDR3 is 13 residues. CDR1 and CDR2 (germline): LGHNA, YNFKEQ. V dropped 5 bases and J dropped 8 bases, with 15 bases sitting between them. CDR3 coding DNA: TGTGCCAGCAGCGCTATCCCAGGGGAAGGCTACACCTTC. Protein sequence: CASSAIPGEGYTF.

This clonotype was counted a few times. The chain recombines TRBV12-3 or TRBV12-4 with TRBJ2-3; tentative D call: TRBD2 (5 bases). Trimming stripped 3 bases from V and 6 bases from J, with 13 bases between. The CDR3 covers 14 residues. CDR3 bases: TGTGCCAGCAGTTTTGGCGGGTCACGGGATACGCAGTATTTT. It specifies CASSFGGSRDTQYF.

Ten or more counts support this clonotype. The chain combines TRBV7-9 with TRBJ2-3; D gene unclear. Germline lookup yields CDR1 SEHNR and CDR2 FQNEAQ (reference sequence). V gave up 3 bases and J gave up 3 bases, with 13 bases separating them. This CDR3 is 15 amino acids long. DNA of the CDR3: TGTGCCAGCAGCTTTGTTCCGCTGATGACAGATACGCAGTATTTT. Translating it yields CASSFVPLMTDTQYF.

In its sample, this clonotype was seen a few times. The rearrangement links TRBV19 to TRBJ1-1; D possibly corresponds to TRBD1 (6 bases). The germline V and J ends were trimmed by 5 bases and 1 base, with 11 bases remaining between them. CDR1 and CDR2 from the germline V gene are LNHDA and SQIVND (reference sequence). CDR3 length: 14 amino acids. CDR3 protein: CASSPPTGNTEAFF. CDR3 sequence (DNA): TGTGCCAGTAGTCCCCCGACAGGGAACACTGAAGCTTTCTTT. The full variable domain, rest sourced from reference TRBV19 and TRBJ1-1, is DGGITQSPKYLFRKEGQNVTLSCEQNLNHDAMYWYRQDPGQGLRLIYYSQIVNDFQKGDIAEGYSVSREKKESFPLTVTSAQKNPTAFYLCASSPPTGNTEAFFGQGTRLTVV.

The chain links TRBV12-3 or TRBV12-4 to TRBJ1-1; D uncertain. The CDR3 sequence is 15 residues long. The V end lost 2 bases, the J end lost 2 bases, and 12 bases lay between the germline ends. The CDR3 region has the DNA TGTGCCAGCAGTTTAACAGCCAGCCTAAACACTGAAGCTTTCTTT. This codes for CASSLTASLNTEAFF.

This clonotype was observed many times. The chain recombines TRBV6-1 with TRBJ1-4; D remains unclear. Germline values: CDR1 MNHNS, CDR2 SASEGT. The CDR3 consists of 15 residues. V shed 8 bases and J shed 0 bases, with 13 bases lying between them. CDR3 in amino acids: CASAQIAATNEKLFF. CDR3 DNA sequence: TGTGCCAGCGCCCAGATCGCTGCAACTAATGAAAAACTGTTTTTT.

This clonotype was counted between two and nine times. V gene TRBV18 combines with J gene TRBJ2-1; D could derive from TRBD1 or TRBD2 (5 bases each). The CDR3 is 13 amino acids. Germline-derived CDR1 and CDR2 are KGHSH and LQKENI. V dropped 6 bases and J dropped 7 bases, with 13 bases sitting between them. DNA of the CDR3: TGTGCCAGCTCTTTCGGCGAGGGGAATGAGCAGTTCTTC. It is translated as CASSFGEGNEQFF.

The chain links TRBV7-9 to TRBJ2-5; D is possibly TRBD2 (6 bases). The CDR3 runs 16 residues. Between the trimmed V and J ends, which lost 2 bases and 2 bases, there was a span of 15 bases. In germline, CDR1 is SEHNR, CDR2 FQNEAQ (reference sequence). CDR3 loop: CASSLLIGGPQETQYF. CDR3 nucleotide sequence: TGTGCCAGCAGCTTATTGATCGGGGGACCTCAAGAGACCCAGTACTTC.

The rearrangement joins TRBV2 to TRBJ1-6; D might be TRBD1 (6 bases). CDR1 SNHLY and CDR2 FYNNEI come from the germline V gene. V lost 6 bases, J lost 10 bases, and 13 bases lay in between. The CDR3 sequence is 13 residues long. CDR3 in amino acids: CASRELGGSPLHF. CDR3 in DNA: TGTGCCAGCAGAGAGCTAGGGGGATCACCCCTCCACTTT.

This chain connects TRBV27 to TRBJ2-7, with 7 bases lining up with TRBD1. Germline V gene sequence: CDR1 MNHEY, CDR2 SMNVEV (reference sequence). The junction had 13 bases not matched to a gene; V was cut back by 8 bases and J by 3 bases. CDR3 size: 15 residues. The CDR3: CASGPQTGSGYEQYF. The DNA for the CDR3 is TGTGCCAGCGGTCCGCAGACAGGGTCAGGCTACGAGCAGTACTTC.

At least ten counts were recorded for this clonotype. The chain has TRBV7-9 and TRBJ2-5; maybe TRBD2 (5 bases). Per the germline V gene, CDR1 is SEHNR and CDR2 is FQNEAQ (reference sequence). V lost 4 bases, J lost 3 bases, and 15 bases lay in between. The CDR3 runs 15 residues. The CDR3 DNA follows: TGTGCCAGCAGCTGGTCCAGCGGCATGAAAGAGACCCAGTACTTC. Amino acid sequence: CASSWSSGMKETQYF.

V and J are TRBV7-9 and TRBJ2-3; 9 positions match TRBD2. The CDR3 covers 15 residues. Unmatched junction bases numbered 5, after V lost 7 bases and J lost 0 bases. CDR1 is SEHNR and CDR2 is FQNEAQ in the germline V gene (reference sequence). The CDR3 DNA is TGTGCCAGCATGGGGCTAGCGGGAAGCACAGATACGCAGTATTTT. Translated: CASMGLAGSTDTQYF.

This clonotype was counted only a few times. The chain joins TRBV6-2 or TRBV6-3 to TRBJ1-5; TRBD1 might be the D (5 bases). CDR3 length equals 14 residues. The V end was cut by 5 bases, the J end by 1 base, with 9 bases between. Germline values: CDR1 MNHEY, CDR2 SVGEGT. This CDR3 reads CASSRGVSNQPQHF. The CDR3 nucleotides read TGTGCCAGCAGTAGAGGGGTGAGCAATCAGCCCCAGCATTTT.

The rearrangement joins TRBV4-3 to TRBJ1-5, with 7 bases identical to TRBD1. The germline V gene encodes CDR1 LGHNA and CDR2 YSLEER. Trimming cost V 2 bases and J 4 bases; bases outside gene matches: 5. The CDR3 consists of 15 residues. The CDR3 sequence: CASSQYRGLNQPQHF. CDR3 coding DNA: TGCGCCAGCAGCCAATACAGGGGTTTAAATCAGCCCCAGCATTTT.

The chain carries TRBV7-2 and TRBJ1-3, with a tentative D call TRBD1 (6 bases). Germline assignment: CDR1 SGHTA and CDR2 FQGNSA. Between the trimmed V and J ends, which lost 5 bases and 2 bases, there was a span of 10 bases. This CDR3 has 14 amino acids. The DNA for the CDR3 is TGTGCCAGCAGCATAAACAGGGCTGGAAACACCATATATTTT. Amino acid sequence: CASSINRAGNTIYF.

This chain connects TRBV11-2 to TRBJ2-1, with TRBD2 matching over 15 bases. Trimming at V came to 0 bases and at J to 1 base, leaving 7 bases not matched to a gene. The CDR3 totals 20 residues. Germline lookup yields CDR1 SGHAT and CDR2 FQNNGV. The CDR3 sequence is CASSLDWTSGGAFSYNEQFF. The DNA of the CDR3 is TGTGCCAGCAGCTTAGATTGGACTAGCGGGGGGGCTTTTTCCTACAATGAGCAGTTCTTC.

This clonotype appeared a few times. The rearrangement uses TRBV11-2 and TRBJ2-7; D remains ambiguous. Trimming took 2 bases from V and 4 from J, leaving 6 bases between them. Germline V gene sequence: CDR1 SGHAT, CDR2 FQNNGV. The CDR3 is 12 amino acids. The CDR3 sequence is CASSLSPYEQYF. In DNA, the CDR3 is TGTGCCAGCAGCTTATCCCCGTACGAGCAGTACTTC.

This chain links TRBV24-1 with TRBJ2-2, with a weak D call TRBD2 (6 bases). The CDR3 sequence is 18 residues long. The ends were cut back, 3 bases at V and 3 bases at J, with 19 bases in the middle. In germline, CDR1 is KGHDR, CDR2 SFDVKD. CDR3 sequence reads: CATSDPGRQLEDTGELFF. Written as DNA, the CDR3 is TGTGCCACCAGTGATCCCGGGAGACAGTTAGAGGACACCGGGGAGCTGTTTTTT.

V and J are TRBV7-2 and TRBJ2-2; D is unresolved. Germline V gene lookup returns CDR1 SGHTA and CDR2 FQGNSA. V was shortened by 5 bases and J by 10 bases, with 20 bases between the two germline ends. The CDR3 runs 15 residues. The CDR3, as DNA: TGTGCCAGCAGCCCTTATAACACCAATGGATTGGAGCTGTTTTTT. It yields the protein CASSPYNTNGLELFF.

Worth noting for this clonotype: A read error may account for a junction end that differs from germline. The chain is built from TRBV7-9 and TRBJ2-3; TRBD2 aligns across 9 bases. The CDR3 totals 15 residues. Germline CDR1 and CDR2: SEHNR and FQNEAQ (reference sequence). This CDR3 reads CASLVRGTSTYTQYF. The CDR3 nucleotides are TGTGCCAGCCTTGTCCGCGGGACTAGCACATATACGCAGTATTTT.

The chain employs TRBV5-4 and TRBJ1-1; no firm D call. Germline-derived CDR1 and CDR2 are SGHNT and YYREEE (reference sequence). Between the trimmed V and J ends, which lost 3 bases and 0 bases, there was a span of 9 bases. This CDR3 region has 14 residues. The CDR3 DNA sequence: TGTGCCAGCAGCTCGGAACGCATGAACACTGAAGCTTTCTTT. Translated, it gives CASSSERMNTEAFF.

This clonotype was recorded a few times. This rearrangement joins TRBV9 to TRBJ2-5; D remains ambiguous. CDR3 length equals 13 residues. V gave up 0 bases and J gave up 1 base, with 4 bases separating them. From germline, CDR1 is SGDLS and CDR2 YYNGEE. The DNA of the CDR3 is TGTGCCAGCAGCGTAGAAGCCCAAGAGACCCAGTACTTC. Protein product: CASSVEAQETQYF.

This clonotype has more than one count but fewer than ten. The chain joins TRBV6-2 or TRBV6-3 to TRBJ2-1; the D gene is possibly TRBD2 (9 bases). The CDR3 contains 20 residues. V gave up 6 bases and J gave up 3 bases, with 30 bases separating them. Germline V gives CDR1 MNHEY, CDR2 SVGEGT. The CDR3 loop is CASRHLEGRAGGQDYNEQFF. CDR3 nucleotide sequence: TGTGCCAGCAGGCACCTAGAGGGGAGAGCGGGGGGACAGGACTACAATGAGCAGTTCTTC.

This chain connects TRBV2 to TRBJ1-5; no firm D call. Trimming shortened V by 3 bases and J by 0 bases, and 6 bases separated the two germline ends. The CDR3 has 14 amino acids. CDR1 is SNHLY, CDR2 FYNNEI, per germline. The CDR3 here is CASSDRGSNQPQHF. Written as DNA, the CDR3 is TGTGCCAGCAGTGATCGGGGTAGCAATCAGCCCCAGCATTTT.